Sequencing of this T cell receptor (beta chain) was carried out in a study of a mutant IDH1 vaccine in newly diagnosed glioma. This CDR3 is 13 amino acids long. V was pared by 6 bases and J by 1 base, with 9 bases between. Germline-derived CDR1 and CDR2 are MRHNA and SNTAGT. Time point noted: week 5, during vaccination. The investigators gave 300 ug of mutant IDH1 20-mer peptide in each vaccine dose, together with topical imiquimod. To note about this clone: As yet, its antigen is unknown.

Assay used: immunoSEQ multiplex PCR; TCRdb lists only in-frame clones, some missing. The data contain 50,000 to 75,000 clones, about 86% of them seen just once; the ten biggest clones take up nearly 7.5%. The starting material was PBMCs, obtained from a glioma patient whose treatment included an IDH1 peptide vaccine. This chain links TRBV6-4 with TRBJ1-1, with D possibly TRBD1 on 5 matching bases. The receptor was isolated from a woman in her 50s with glioma. CDR3 DNA sequence: TGTGCCAGCAGGGCCGGGGGGAACACTGAAGCTTTCTTT. This gives the protein CASRAGGNTEAFF.